This TCR beta chain was sequenced for a study of blood T cell repertoires in COVID-19. At the level of the study: Sample material is recorded as cDNA or gDNA derived from T cells, B-cell-depleted T cells, or PBMCs.

Germline lookup yields CDR1 SGHDT and CDR2 YYEEEE. The V and J ends lost 0 bases and 2 bases respectively, with 12 bases between them. This CDR3 has 16 residues. Repertoires were generated with immunoSEQ multiplex PCR, while TCRdb's copy carries only in-frame clones and drops some. The table has about 50,000 clones, about three quarters seen once. This receptor was taken from a man aged 70 or older with active or convalescent COVID-19. Input material: peripheral blood. The genes are TRBV5-6 and TRBJ2-1, with a tentative D call TRBD2 (6 bases). CDR3 loop: CASSLAGTYPYNEQFF. CDR3 coding DNA: TGTGCCAGCAGCTTGGCCGGGACTTATCCCTACAATGAGCAGTTCTTC.